A single T cell receptor (beta chain) is shown here with its context. This sample includes further DNA sequences coding for the same CDR3. The data were taken from a study of blood T cell repertoires in COVID-19. Study-wide context: Samples came from the United States, Italy and Spain, spanning acute and convalescent COVID-19. Sample material is recorded as cDNA or gDNA derived from T cells, B-cell-depleted T cells, or PBMCs.

As handled by the study authors: Amplified reference gene primers provided the basis for estimating nucleated cell counts. Profiling relied on immunoSEQ multiplex PCR, and the TCRdb table lists in-frame clones only, not all of them. D and trimming come from the DNA, and the V and J calls and clone size come from that table. The sample lists a few hundred thousand clones, roughly 89% occurring once. It was during active infection that Seattle patients were enrolled and then longitudinally followed. The CDR3 length is 15 residues. Trimming at V came to 3 bases and at J to 1 base, leaving 2 bases not matched to a gene. The V gene's germline CDR1 is LGHDT and CDR2 YNNKEL (reference sequence).

The sequence came from a man aged 18 to 30 with COVID-19, enrolled during active disease. This sequence joins TRBV3-1 (or the pseudogene TRBV3-2) and TRBJ2-3, with TRBD2 matching over 9 bases. Sequenced: peripheral blood. The CDR3 protein is CASSHLAGGTDTQYF. Here the CDR3 DNA reads TGTGCCAGCAGCCACTTAGCGGGGGGCACAGATACGCAGTATTTT.